This TCR beta chain was sequenced during a study of blood T cell repertoires in COVID-19. Study-wide background: The analysed material was cDNA or gDNA that came from T cells, B-cell-depleted T cells, or PBMCs.

The data were produced by immunoSEQ multiplex PCR, yet TCRdb's version contains in-frame clones alone and is incomplete. Counted here are about 47,000 clones, about 83% occurring once; the ten biggest clones make up around 7.5%. The germline CDR1 and CDR2 sequences are SGHNT and YENEEA. V was pared by 6 bases and J by 6 bases, with 8 bases of the junction left unmatched. The CDR3 runs to 14 residues. This TCR derives from a man between 70 and 80 years old with active COVID-19. This sequence joins TRBV11-3 and TRBJ1-2, with 9 positions matching TRBD1. Sequenced sample: peripheral blood. CDR3 DNA sequence: TGTGCCAGCAGGCTGACGGACAGGGGCGATGGCTACACCTTC. Translated, it gives CASRLTDRGDGYTF.